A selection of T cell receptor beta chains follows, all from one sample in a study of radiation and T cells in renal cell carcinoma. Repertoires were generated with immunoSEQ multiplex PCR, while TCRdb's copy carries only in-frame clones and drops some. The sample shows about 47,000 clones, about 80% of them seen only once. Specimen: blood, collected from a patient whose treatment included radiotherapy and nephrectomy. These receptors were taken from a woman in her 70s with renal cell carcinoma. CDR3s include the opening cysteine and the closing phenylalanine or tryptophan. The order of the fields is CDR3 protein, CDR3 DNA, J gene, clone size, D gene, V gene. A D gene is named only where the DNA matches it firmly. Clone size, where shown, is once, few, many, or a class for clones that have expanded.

CASSLQGDYGYTF TGTGCCAGCAGCCTACAGGGCGACTATGGCTACACCTTC TRBJ1-2 NA NA TRBV2
CASSPLTRDYNEQFF TGTGCCAGCTCACCCCTCACCCGCGACTACAATGAGCAGTTCTTC TRBJ2-1 NA NA TRBV18
CAVQKTAGNQPQHF TGTGCCGTCCAAAAGACAGCGGGCAATCAGCCCCAGCATTTT TRBJ1-5 NA NA TRBV6-6
CASSLSRGPNNEQFF TGTGCCAGCAGCCTAAGCAGGGGGCCCAACAATGAGCAGTTCTTC TRBJ2-1 NA TRBD1 TRBV7-6
CASTPLGGWGETQYF TGTGCCAGCACACCCCTTGGCGGGTGGGGTGAGACCCAGTACTTC TRBJ2-5 NA NA TRBV6-6
CASRNGGSGSNEQFF TGTGCCAGCAGGAATGGAGGCTCGGGGTCCAATGAGCAGTTCTTC TRBJ2-1 NA NA TRBV6-5
CSVGQGNADTQYF TGCAGCGTGGGACAGGGCAATGCAGATACGCAGTATTTT TRBJ2-3 NA TRBD1 TRBV29-1
CASGLPRLAGAPEQYF TGTGCTAGTGGTTTGCCCCGACTAGCGGGAGCCCCTGAGCAGTACTTC TRBJ2-7 few TRBD2 TRBV12-5
CATSGNYGYTF TGTGCCACCTCAGGGAACTATGGCTACACCTTC TRBJ1-2 NA NA TRBV2
CASSPGGDYYEQYF TGTGCCAGCAGCCCAGGGGGGGACTACTACGAGCAGTACTTC TRBJ2-7 NA NA TRBV5-6
CASSQDRSGAYNEQFF TGCGCCAGCAGCCAAGATCGAAGCGGGGCCTACAATGAGCAGTTCTTC TRBJ2-1 NA TRBD2 TRBV4-3
CASSHSLANYGYTF TGCGCCAGCAGCCACAGCCTAGCTAACTATGGCTACACCTTC TRBJ1-2 NA NA TRBV4-1
CASSIEGLGQFPNQPQHF TGTGCCAGTAGTATAGAAGGATTAGGGCAGTTCCCGAATCAGCCCCAGCATTTT TRBJ1-5 NA NA TRBV19
CASADRDQPQHF TGTGCCAGCGCGGACAGGGATCAGCCCCAGCATTTT TRBJ1-5 few TRBD1 TRBV10-3
CASSVGGNNEQFF TGTGCCAGCAGCGTAGGGGGGAACAATGAGCAGTTCTTC TRBJ2-1 NA NA TRBV9
CASRTWTSGSKTQYF TGTGCCAGCAGAACGTGGACTAGCGGGAGTAAGACCCAGTACTTC TRBJ2-5 NA TRBD2 TRBV6-5
CASSLMLREATDTQYF TGTGCCAGCAGCTTAATGTTGCGGGAGGCCACAGATACGCAGTATTTT TRBJ2-3 once TRBD2 TRBV7-2
CASSQERGTEAFF TGCGCCAGCAGCCAAGAAAGGGGCACTGAAGCTTTCTTT TRBJ1-1 NA NA TRBV4-3
CASRGTSPTSQLYEQYF TGTGCCAGCAGGGGAACTAGCCCCACTTCCCAATTGTACGAGCAGTACTTC TRBJ2-7 few NA TRBV2
CASSLARAPYEQYF TGTGCCAGCAGCTTGGCCAGGGCGCCCTACGAGCAGTACTTC TRBJ2-7 NA NA TRBV5-4
CASSRDRGSSYEQYF TGTGCCAGCAGCCGCGACAGGGGCAGCTCCTACGAGCAGTACTTC TRBJ2-7 once TRBD1 TRBV4-2
CASSLYSYEQYF TGTGCCAGCAGCTTGTACAGCTACGAGCAGTACTTC TRBJ2-7 NA NA TRBV5-6
CASSLDGHSEAFF TGTGCCAGCAGCTTAGATGGGCATAGTGAAGCTTTCTTT TRBJ1-1 NA NA TRBV11-2
CASSLAGTSKGLTAF TGTGCCAGCAGCTTAGCGGGGACTAGCAAAGGCCTAACCGCGTTC TRBJ2-7 NA TRBD2 TRBV7-2
CASSLFSGEKLFF TGCGCCAGCAGCTTGTTCAGCGGGGAAAAACTGTTTTTT TRBJ1-4 NA NA TRBV5-1
CASSIGQAGYGYTF TGCGCCAGCAGCATCGGACAGGCCGGCTATGGCTACACCTTC TRBJ1-2 NA TRBD1 TRBV5-1
CASSLTNQPQHF TGTGCCAGCAGCTTGACCAATCAGCCCCAGCATTTT TRBJ1-5 NA NA TRBV7-9
CASSLGGRSSGNTIYF TGTGCCAGCAGCTTAGGGGGCCGGAGCTCTGGAAACACCATATATTTT TRBJ1-3 few NA TRBV13
CASSLSSVDNSPLHF TGTGCCAGCAGTTTATCTTCGGTGGATAATTCACCCCTCCACTTT TRBJ1-6 NA NA TRBV27
CATSRGAGYAAAEAFF TGTGCCACCAGCAGAGGGGCAGGGTACGCCGCGGCTGAAGCTTTCTTT TRBJ1-1 NA NA TRBV15
CASSYSGYRTDTQYF TGTGCCAGCAGTTACTCGGGATATCGCACAGATACGCAGTATTTT TRBJ2-3 NA NA TRBV6-5
CASSRTGGQSTDTQYF TGTGCCAGCAGCCGGACAGGGGGCCAGAGCACAGATACGCAGTATTTT TRBJ2-3 NA TRBD1 TRBV5-5
CASTTQYEQYF TGTGCCAGCACAACTCAGTACGAGCAGTACTTC TRBJ2-7 NA NA TRBV2
CASRQSSGRDTGELFF TGTGCCAGCAGACAATCTAGCGGGAGGGACACCGGGGAGCTGTTTTTT TRBJ2-2 once TRBD2 TRBV4-2
CASSPAGESYEQYF TGTGCCAGCAGCCCAGCGGGAGAGTCTTACGAGCAGTACTTC TRBJ2-7 NA TRBD2 TRBV27
CASSQGRYYPSTDTQYF TGCGCCAGCAGCCAAGGAAGGTACTATCCTAGCACAGATACGCAGTATTTT TRBJ2-3 NA NA TRBV4-3
CAISELAGGGNYGYTF TGTGCCATCAGTGAATTGGCAGGGGGTGGTAACTATGGCTACACCTTC TRBJ1-2 once TRBD1 TRBV10-3
CASSQVPHSLGYNEQFF TGCGCCAGCAGCCAAGTACCCCACAGCCTTGGGTACAATGAGCAGTTCTTC TRBJ2-1 NA NA TRBV4-1
CASGGLAGGSSYEQYF TGTGCCAGCGGGGGACTAGCGGGGGGGAGCTCCTACGAGCAGTACTTC TRBJ2-7 NA TRBD2 TRBV7-8
CASSNPGRGGTDTQYF TGTGCCAGTAGTAATCCAGGGCGGGGGGGCACAGATACGCAGTATTTT TRBJ2-3 NA TRBD2 TRBV19
CASSLGAGSENEQFF TGCGCCAGCAGCTTGGGGGCAGGTTCGGAGAATGAGCAGTTCTTC TRBJ2-1 NA NA TRBV5-1
CASSSDGNNSPLHF TGCGCCAGCAGCTCGGACGGTAATAATTCACCCCTCCACTTT TRBJ1-6 NA NA TRBV5-1
CASSQEKRGGETQYF TGCGCCAGCAGCCAAGAGAAACGGGGGGGAGAGACCCAGTACTTC TRBJ2-5 NA TRBD2 TRBV4-1
CASSLGHEETQYF TGTGCCAGCAGCTTAGGACACGAAGAGACCCAGTACTTC TRBJ2-5 NA NA TRBV7-7
CASSDPPTDTQYF TGTGCCAGCAGTGACCCGCCCACAGATACGCAGTATTTT TRBJ2-3 NA NA TRBV2
CASSQAPRGRADTQYF TGTGCCAGCAGCCAAGCCCCCAGGGGGCGGGCAGATACGCAGTATTTT TRBJ2-3 few TRBD1 TRBV14
CSAREGYGYTF TGCAGTGCTAGAGAGGGGTATGGCTACACCTTC TRBJ1-2 NA NA TRBV20-1
CASSQDKGSNEKLFF TGCGCCAGCAGCCAAGATAAGGGGAGTAATGAAAAACTGTTTTTT TRBJ1-4 once NA TRBV4-3
CASSLSGTGANNSPLHF TGTGCCAGCAGCTTGTCCGGGACAGGGGCTAATAATTCACCCCTCCACTTT TRBJ1-6 once TRBD1 TRBV5-6
CASSAGELGREQYF TGTGCCAGCAGCGCAGGGGAATTAGGTCGAGAGCAGTACTTC TRBJ2-7 NA NA TRBV9
CASSASRNGQPQHF TGTGCCAGCAGTGCCAGCAGGAACGGTCAGCCCCAGCATTTT TRBJ1-5 NA NA TRBV2